This T cell receptor (beta chain) was documented in a study of follicular helper T cells after annual influenza vaccination. As for time point: 2015-2016 season, 7 days after influenza vaccination. Germline V gene data show CDR1 as SGHDN and CDR2 as FVKESK. V shed 2 bases, J shed 1 base, and the junction held 5 bases outside the gene matches. This CDR3 comprises 16 residues. TCRdb keeps only in-frame clones here, not all; method: immunoSEQ multiplex PCR. The sample has fewer than 7,500 clones; about 88% are singletons. The clonotype was recovered from an adult who received the influenza vaccine. Sequences were derived from CXCR5+ CD38- circulating T follicular helper cells from blood, sampled 7 days after influenza vaccination. Subset of the sample: circulating Tfh, non-naive CD4+CXCR5+PD-1+ (ICOS+CD38+ or ICOS-CD38-). V usage is TRBV14 and J usage is TRBJ2-5; 9 positions match TRBD2. The CDR3 sequence is CASSQLGGGGQETQYF. CDR3 coding DNA: TGTGCCAGCAGCCAACTCGGCGGGGGGGGCCAAGAGACCCAGTACTTC.